This TCR beta chain was captured in a study of beta chain features in type 1 diabetes. This clone was detected a few times. Germline-derived CDR1 and CDR2 are SGHTA and FQGNSA. The CDR3 is 17 residues long. Unmatched junction bases numbered 12, after V lost 2 bases and J lost 7 bases. The isolated RNA, all of it, was reverse transcribed, so expressed TCRB transcripts were what got sequenced. Naive, central memory and regulatory T cell samples yielded approximately 3.3 million reads on average. Libraries were prepared by immunoSEQ multiplex PCR; TCRdb keeps only in-frame clonotypes and omits some of them. The repertoire holds roughly 140,000 clones, with around 50% as singletons.

The TCR comes from a man aged 18 to 29 in good health. Sequences were obtained from Tregs from blood. This sequence joins TRBV7-2 and TRBJ2-1, with 9 bases matching TRBD2. CDR3 nucleotide sequence: TGTGCCAGCAGCTTAAGCCTAGCGGGGCGGGCGTGGAATGAGCAGTTCTTC. Translating it yields CASSLSLAGRAWNEQFF. Full variable domain (missing parts from reference TRBV7-2 and TRBJ2-1): GAGVSQSPSNKVTEKGKDVELRCDPISGHTALYWYRQSLGQGLEFLIYFQGNSAPDKSGLPSDRFSAERTGGSVSTLTIQRTQQEDSAVYLCASSLSLAGRAWNEQFFGPGTRLTVL.